This T cell receptor (beta chain) was profiled in a study of blood T cell repertoires in COVID-19. On the study more broadly: The origin of the acute and convalescent COVID-19 samples was the United States, Italy and Spain.

CDR3 size: 15 residues. CDR1 is SQVTM and CDR2 is ANQGSEA in the germline V gene. V shed 6 bases, J shed 6 bases, and the junction held 14 bases outside the gene matches. Those who participated ranged in age from 18 to 89 years and resided in about two dozen US areas. Clinical history as reported by participants underpinned cohort assignment. The method was immunoSEQ multiplex PCR; TCRdb's version includes in-frame clones alone and lacks a portion of them. This table holds over 200,000 clones, roughly 90% found once. Sequenced material: PBMCs or T cells enriched from blood (not recorded which). This chain uses TRBV29-1 with TRBJ2-7; TRBD2 matches 10 bases. This sequence was found in a man aged 18 to 30 with acute COVID-19. The DNA of the CDR3 is TGCAGCGTCATCTCAGCCGGGACTAGCGCAGGCGAGCAGTACTTC. This encodes CSVISAGTSAGEQYF.